This entry concerns a single TCR beta chain. The record originates from a study of blood T cell repertoires in COVID-19. Germline V gene sequence: CDR1 DFQATT, CDR2 SNEGSKA (reference sequence). This CDR3 spans 14 amino acids. V was clipped by 3 bases and J by 5 bases; unmatched bases: 7. Data came from immunoSEQ multiplex PCR; TCRdb stores just in-frame clones and leaves some out. Here the sample spans 25,000 to 35,000 clones, approximately 86% being singletons. The V and J genes are TRBV20-1 and TRBJ2-7, with TRBD1 matching 10 bases. The sample consisted of peripheral blood. The clonotype was recovered from a man in his 60s with active COVID-19. CDR3 region: CSASGGTGVNEQYF. The DNA for the CDR3 is TGCAGTGCTAGTGGGGGGACAGGGGTCAACGAGCAGTACTTC.